What follows are 24 T cell receptor beta chains derived from one specimen sequenced in a study of cytomegalovirus exposure and HLA in healthy donors. The PCR employed 60 Vbeta primers together with 13 Jbeta primers. The data were produced by immunoSEQ multiplex PCR, yet TCRdb's version contains in-frame clones alone and is incomplete. The table includes around 130,000 clones, about 75% detected once. Sample: PBMCs. These receptors all come from a woman between 40 and 50 years old in good health and CMV-seropositive.

This rearrangement joins TRBV14 to TRBJ2-7; maybe TRBD1 (5 bases). Germline loops: CDR1 SGHDN, CDR2 FVKESK. The CDR3 runs 13 residues. Between the trimmed V and J ends, which lost 5 bases and 3 bases, there was a span of 11 bases. CDR3 sequence: CASSRGTYYEQYF. In DNA form, the CDR3 reads TGTGCCAGCAGCAGGGGAACCTACTACGAGCAGTACTTC. The full variable domain, its missing parts supplied by reference TRBV14 and TRBJ2-7, is EAGVTQFPSHSVIEKGQTVTLRCDPISGHDNLYWYRRVMGKEIKFLLHFVKESKQDESGMPNNRFLAERTGGTYSTLKVQPAELEDSGVYFCASSRGTYYEQYFGPGTRLTVT.

In this sample, this clone turned up once. The chain uses TRBV7-2 and TRBJ1-6, with D hard to call. The CDR3 contains 12 residues. Germline V gene lookup returns CDR1 SGHTA and CDR2 FQGNSA. V dropped 11 bases and J dropped 9 bases, with 14 bases sitting between them. The CDR3 is CASAWRGSPLHF. Written as DNA, the CDR3 is TGTGCCTCGGCGTGGCGGGGTTCACCCCTCCACTTT.

The chain couples TRBV5-4 to TRBJ2-2; D is unresolved. Germline V lookup: CDR1 SGHNT, CDR2 YYREEE (reference sequence). The CDR3 runs to 17 residues. Trimming left V 0 bases short and J 0 bases short, with 12 bases between. The CDR3 loop is CASSLGSGPPNTGELFF. As DNA, the CDR3 is TGTGCCAGCAGCTTGGGCTCCGGTCCCCCGAACACCGGGGAGCTGTTTTTT.

The rearrangement joins TRBV4-3 to TRBJ2-1; D remains unclear. The length of the CDR3 is 15 residues. Germline CDR1 is LGHNA and CDR2 is YSLEER. Trimming removed 0 bases at V and 4 bases at J, with 10 bases between. The CDR3 DNA reads TGCGCCAGCAGCCAAGATTCTACCCTATACAATGAGCAGTTCTTC. It translates to CASSQDSTLYNEQFF.

In DNA, the CDR3 is TGTGCCAGCAGCATAGTGGGAGACAATGAGCAGTTCTTC. It specifies CASSIVGDNEQFF. The rearrangement joins TRBV7-3 to TRBJ2-1, with a possible D match to TRBD2 (5 bases). The germline CDR1 and CDR2 sequences are SGHTA and FQGTGA. V gave up 5 bases and J gave up 5 bases, with 10 bases separating them. The CDR3 covers 13 residues.

Only a few counts were recorded for this clone. The genes are TRBV12-5 and TRBJ2-1; 11 bases map to TRBD2. The CDR3 contains 13 residues. The junction had 1 base not matched to a gene; V was cut back by 2 bases and J by 10 bases. In germline, CDR1 is LGHNT, CDR2 FRNRAP. The CDR3 DNA follows: TGTGCTAGTGGTTTGATAGCGGGGGGGGAGCAGTTCTTC. Protein product: CASGLIAGGEQFF.

This clone was seen a single time. The V call is TRBV2, the J call TRBJ2-5, with 9 bases matching TRBD1. Germline CDR1 reads SNHLY; CDR2 reads FYNNEI. The CDR3 runs to 13 residues. Losses at the gene ends were 8 bases for V and 3 bases for J; bases not matched to a gene: 4. CDR3 sequence: CASLGQGKETQYF. DNA for the CDR3: TGTGCCAGCCTGGGACAGGGTAAAGAGACCCAGTACTTC.

The chain joins TRBV6-6 to TRBJ2-7, with 8 nucleotides matching TRBD2. Per the germline V gene, CDR1 is MNHNY and CDR2 is SVGAGI (reference sequence). This CDR3 is built from 15 residues. Losses at the gene ends were 2 bases for V and 2 bases for J; bases not matched to a gene: 5. This chain's CDR3 is CASSYGVAGTYEQYF. The DNA for the CDR3 is TGTGCCAGCAGTTACGGGGTAGCGGGGACCTACGAGCAGTACTTC.

The chain links TRBV6-6 to TRBJ2-2; TRBD2 aligns across 11 bases. Germline V lookup: CDR1 MNHNY, CDR2 SVGAGI (reference sequence). V lost 6 bases, J lost 1 base, and 4 bases stayed unmatched. The CDR3 covers 16 residues. The DNA for the CDR3 is TGTGCCAGCAGGCGAACTAGCGGGGGGAACACCGGGGAGCTGTTTTTT. Residues: CASRRTSGGNTGELFF.

This chain links TRBV7-2 with TRBJ2-7, with D hard to call. The V end lost 5 bases, the J end lost 6 bases, and 8 bases lay between the germline ends. This CDR3 has 11 residues. Germline V gene data show CDR1 as SGHTA and CDR2 as FQGNSA. The CDR3, as DNA: TGTGCCAGCAGCCAACTCACCGAGCAGTACTTC. Residues: CASSQLTEQYF.

This clone was seen only a few times. The chain combines TRBV7-2 with TRBJ2-2; maybe TRBD1 (6 bases). The CDR3 is 14 amino acids. The V and J ends lost 4 bases and 6 bases respectively, with 12 bases between them. Per germline, CDR1 SGHTA and CDR2 FQGNSA. In DNA form, the CDR3 reads TGTGCCAGCAGCTCTACAACAGGGTCCGGGGAGCTGTTTTTT. This gives the protein CASSSTTGSGELFF.

The chain links TRBV2 to TRBJ1-1; the match to TRBD1 covers 9 bases. CDR1 SNHLY and CDR2 FYNNEI come from the germline V gene. V was clipped by 6 bases and J by 5 bases; unmatched bases: 10. The CDR3 consists of 15 residues. This chain's CDR3 is CASRADWTGATEAFF. CDR3 DNA sequence: TGTGCCAGCAGAGCGGACTGGACAGGGGCTACTGAAGCTTTCTTT.

The V and J genes are TRBV6-1 and TRBJ2-7; possible D gene TRBD1, 5 bases. V lost 6 bases, J lost 5 bases, and 11 bases lay in between. Germline lookup yields CDR1 MNHNS and CDR2 SASEGT. This CDR3 region has 12 residues. The DNA of the CDR3 is TGTGCCAGCAGGACGACAGCTAACGAGCAGTACTTC. This codes for CASRTTANEQYF.

The V and J genes are TRBV27 and TRBJ2-1; D possibly corresponds to TRBD2 (6 bases). The CDR3 length is 13 residues. Germline V CDR1 and CDR2: MNHEY, SMNVEV (reference sequence). CDR3 sequence: CAASGAPYNEQFF. CDR3 DNA sequence: TGTGCGGCGTCGGGAGCACCCTACAATGAGCAGTTCTTC.

This rearrangement joins TRBV11-3 to TRBJ1-1; 10 nucleotides agree with TRBD1. There are 14 residues in the CDR3. V was clipped by 3 bases and J by 4 bases; unmatched bases: 2. Germline V gene sequence: CDR1 SGHNT, CDR2 YENEEA. As DNA, the CDR3 is TGTGCCAGCAGCTTTGGACAGGGGGGCACTGAAGCTTTCTTT. This sequence encodes CASSFGQGGTEAFF.

This clone was detected only a few times. V gene TRBV2 combines with J gene TRBJ2-5, with 10 bases identical to TRBD1. From germline, CDR1 is SNHLY and CDR2 FYNNEI. V lost 4 bases to trimming and J lost 3 bases; unmatched junction nucleotides: 5. This CDR3 is 15 amino acids long. The CDR3 loop is CASSVPGTGEETQYF. In DNA form, the CDR3 reads TGTGCCAGCAGTGTACCTGGGACAGGGGAAGAGACCCAGTACTTC.

The chain links TRBV30 to TRBJ2-5, with 8 positions matching TRBD1. Trimming removed 2 bases from V and 10 bases from J; junction bases left unmatched: 9. There are 13 residues in the CDR3. From germline, CDR1 is GTSNPN and CDR2 SVGIG (reference sequence). CDR3 loop: CAWSKDRGSFQYF. In DNA, the CDR3 is TGTGCCTGGAGTAAAGACAGGGGATCGTTCCAGTACTTC.

This clone occurred a few times. The chain uses TRBV6-5 and TRBJ2-1, with D possibly being TRBD2 (6 bases). Per germline, CDR1 MNHEY and CDR2 SVGAGI. V lost 6 bases and J lost 8, with 14 bases in between. The CDR3 is 13 residues long. The CDR3 region has the DNA TGTGCCAGCAGCCAAGCGGAGGGCTATGAGCAGTTCTTC. This gives the protein CASSQAEGYEQFF.

The chain combines TRBV28 with TRBJ2-7; D might be TRBD2 (6 bases). The ends were cut back, 5 bases at V and 2 bases at J, with 13 bases in the middle. Germline V CDR1 and CDR2: MDHEN, SYDVKM. The CDR3 extends over 14 amino acids. The CDR3 DNA is TGTGCCAGCAGTGCACAAACGGGGGCCTACGAGCAGTACTTC. Protein product: CASSAQTGAYEQYF. The whole variable domain, remainder taken from reference TRBV28 and TRBJ2-7, is DVKVTQSSRYLVKRTGEKVFLECVQDMDHENMFWYRQDPGLGLRLIYFSYDVKMKEKGDIPEGYSVSREKKERFSLILESASTNQTSMYLCASSAQTGAYEQYFGPGTRLTVT.

The chain carries TRBV11-1 and TRBJ1-6; maybe TRBD1 (5 bases). CDR1 is SGHAT and CDR2 is FQDESV in the germline V gene (reference sequence). Trimming pared 4 bases from V and 5 bases from J, leaving 15 bases between. The CDR3 loop spans 16 amino acids. CDR3 amino acids: CASSYGRATNNSPLHF. The CDR3 nucleotides are TGTGCCAGCAGCTACGGCAGGGCGACGAATAATTCACCCCTCCACTTT.

Comments on this clone: Other DNA sequences in the sample encode the same CDR3. This chain connects TRBV5-1 to TRBJ2-3; 16 bases are a match to TRBD2. The CDR3 is 16 amino acids. Germline-derived CDR1 and CDR2 are SGHRS and YFSETQ. V trimming: 4 bases; J trimming: 3 bases; junction bases outside the gene matches: 2. CDR3 loop: CASSPGLAGGTDTQYF. The CDR3 DNA sequence: TGCGCCAGCAGCCCGGGACTAGCGGGAGGGACAGATACGCAGTATTTT.

The chain links TRBV4-1 to TRBJ1-1; 7 bases match TRBD1. CDR1 is MGHRA and CDR2 is YSYEKL in the germline V gene. The V segment lost 4 bases and the J segment 7 bases; nucleotides outside the gene matches: 6. The CDR3 has 13 amino acids. This chain's CDR3 is CASSRTGLGEAFF. CDR3 sequence (DNA): TGCGCCAGCAGCCGGACAGGTCTTGGTGAAGCTTTCTTT.

This clone showed up just a few times. The V gene is TRBV9, the J gene TRBJ2-2, with TRBD1 identical over 7 bases. Looked up from germline, CDR1 is SGDLS and CDR2 is YYNGEE. Trimming at V came to 3 bases and at J to 1 base, leaving 3 bases not matched to a gene. This CDR3 comprises 15 residues. CDR3 DNA: TGTGCCAGCAGCGAGGGGACAGTGAACACCGGGGAGCTGTTTTTT. As protein: CASSEGTVNTGELFF.

A few counts support this clone. The J gene is TRBJ2-7, the V gene TRBV10-3; TRBD1 agrees at 9 bases. The germline gives CDR1 ENHRY, CDR2 SYGVKD. V shed 0 bases and J 6 bases; nucleotides not matched to a gene: 6. This CDR3 spans 15 amino acids. The CDR3 sequence: CAISESVGQGGEQYF. In nucleotides, the CDR3 is TGTGCCATCAGTGAGTCCGTGGGACAGGGCGGCGAGCAGTACTTC.